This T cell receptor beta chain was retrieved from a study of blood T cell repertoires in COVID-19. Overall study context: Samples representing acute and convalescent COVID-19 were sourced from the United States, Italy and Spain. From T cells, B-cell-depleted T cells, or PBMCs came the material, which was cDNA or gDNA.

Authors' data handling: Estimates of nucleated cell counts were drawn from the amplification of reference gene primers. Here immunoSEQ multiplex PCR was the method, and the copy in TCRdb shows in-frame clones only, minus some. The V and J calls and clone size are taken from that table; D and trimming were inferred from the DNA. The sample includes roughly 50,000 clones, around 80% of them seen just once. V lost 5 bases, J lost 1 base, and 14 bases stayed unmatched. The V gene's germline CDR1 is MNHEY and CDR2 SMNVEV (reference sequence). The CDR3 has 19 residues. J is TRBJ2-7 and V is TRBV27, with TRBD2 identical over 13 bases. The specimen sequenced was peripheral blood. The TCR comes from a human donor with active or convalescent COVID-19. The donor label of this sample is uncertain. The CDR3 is CASSPPDGLAGARSYEQYF. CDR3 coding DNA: TGTGCCAGCAGTCCCCCGGACGGACTAGCGGGAGCTCGATCCTACGAGCAGTACTTC.